The next 18 T cell receptor beta chains were all read from a single sample in a study of blood T cell repertoires in COVID-19. Produced via immunoSEQ multiplex PCR; TCRdb's table is partial and in-frame only. The sample gives some 200,000 clones, around 83% of which show up once; around 1.5% is in the top ten. The sequencing sample was made of peripheral blood. Receptor source: a woman aged 40 to 50 who had recovered from COVID-19.

This rearrangement joins TRBV5-5 to TRBJ2-2; perhaps TRBD1 as D (6 bases). Germline lookup yields CDR1 SGHKS and CDR2 YYEKEE (reference sequence). The CDR3 totals 16 residues. V gave up 3 bases and J gave up 5 bases, with 17 bases separating them. The CDR3 nucleotides read TGTGCCAGCAGCTCCGGGTGGACAGACTTAACCGGGGAGCTGTTTTTT. Its translation: CASSSGWTDLTGELFF.

The chain carries TRBV12-3 or TRBV12-4 and TRBJ2-3; no firm D call. The CDR3 contains 11 residues. V shed 5 bases and J shed 14 bases, with 14 bases lying between them. CDR3 DNA: TGTGCCAGCAGTGCCCGAGCGTCGAGGTATTTT. Its translation is CASSARASRYF.

A remark on this clone: At one end, the junction sequence differs from germline, possibly due to a read error. The rearrangement links TRBV7-7 to TRBJ2-2; D is possibly TRBD1 (5 bases). The germline V gene has CDR1 SSHAT and CDR2 FNYEAQ (reference sequence). This CDR3 is built from 14 residues. The CDR3 here is CASSLGQGTGELFF. The CDR3 DNA is TGTGCTAGCAGCTTAGGGCAGGGCACCGGGGAGCTGTTTTTT.

This chain joins TRBV29-1 and TRBJ2-5; unclear D gene. This CDR3 is 12 amino acids long. With 6 bases removed from V and 2 bases from J, the gap between germline ends came to 10 bases. Germline V gives CDR1 SQVTM, CDR2 ANQGSEA. For the CDR3, the DNA is TGCAGCGTCCGGCTAGGTCAAGAGACCCAGTACTTC. Translating gives CSVRLGQETQYF.

This chain links TRBV7-3 with TRBJ2-3, with TRBD2 matching 8 bases. With V trimmed by 1 base and J by 4 bases, 7 bases remained unmatched. The CDR3 contains 16 residues. CDR1 SGHTA and CDR2 FQGTGA come from the germline V gene. In DNA, the CDR3 is TGTGCCAGCAGCTTAATGATGAGCGGGGGCTCAGATACGCAGTATTTT. It yields the protein CASSLMMSGGSDTQYF.

V gene TRBV6-2 or TRBV6-3 combines with J gene TRBJ2-1; D unclear. CDR1 MNHEY and CDR2 SVGEGT come from the germline V gene. CDR3 size: 15 residues. V was trimmed by 10 bases and J by 7 bases, leaving 23 bases between them. The CDR3 is CATSSPQLPENEQFF. CDR3 coding DNA: TGTGCCACCAGCTCGCCACAGTTGCCAGAAAATGAGCAGTTCTTC.

The V and J genes are TRBV29-1 and TRBJ1-1, with D uncertain. The CDR3 loop spans 13 amino acids. Looked up from germline, CDR1 is SQVTM and CDR2 is ANQGSEA. The V end was cut by 7 bases, the J end by 0 bases, with 12 bases between. The CDR3: CSASEHMNTEAFF. CDR3 DNA: TGCAGCGCAAGCGAGCACATGAACACTGAAGCTTTCTTT.

The gene calls are TRBV12-3 or TRBV12-4 and TRBJ2-7; D not certain. This CDR3 comprises 12 residues. The V and J ends lost 4 bases and 0 bases respectively, with 4 bases between them. The DNA of the CDR3 is TGTGCCAGCAGTTCCCACTCCTACGAGCAGTACTTC. Protein: CASSSHSYEQYF.

J is TRBJ1-2 and V is TRBV28, with a possible D match to TRBD1 (6 bases). The CDR3 loop spans 15 amino acids. Germline V gene sequence: CDR1 MDHEN, CDR2 SYDVKM. V lost 7 bases to trimming and J lost 2 bases, with 17 bases between them. The CDR3 DNA is TGTGCCAGCAACCGCAAGACAGGCCCCAACTATGGCTACACCTTC. Translated: CASNRKTGPNYGYTF.

The chain employs TRBV9 and TRBJ2-7; 7 positions match TRBD2. Per germline, CDR1 SGDLS and CDR2 YYNGEE. The CDR3 is 15 residues long. V gave up 7 bases and J gave up 5 bases; unmatched junction bases: 15. In DNA, the CDR3 is TGTGCCAGCGCGGCTAGCGGTTGGGGTTCCCACGAGCAGTACTTC. This sequence encodes CASAASGWGSHEQYF.

The V and J genes are TRBV7-2 and TRBJ1-1; D gene ambiguous. V gave up 2 bases and J gave up 4 bases, with 8 bases separating them. The CDR3 is 13 residues long. The V gene's germline CDR1 is SGHTA and CDR2 FQGNSA. CDR3 nucleotide sequence: TGTGCCAGCAGCTTAATGAGTTCCACTGAAGCTTTCTTT. It encodes CASSLMSSTEAFF.

This clone was recorded once. V is TRBV7-2 and J is TRBJ1-2; TRBD1 aligns across 8 bases. V lost 1 base, J lost 4 bases, and 8 bases stayed unmatched. Germline V lookup: CDR1 SGHTA, CDR2 FQGNSA. The CDR3 loop spans 16 amino acids. In DNA form, the CDR3 reads TGTGCCAGCAGCTTAGTAACAGGGGGGGTTACCTATGGCTACACCTTC. Protein sequence: CASSLVTGGVTYGYTF.

The chain uses TRBV19 and TRBJ1-1; D may be TRBD1 (6 bases). The germline V gene encodes CDR1 LNHDA and CDR2 SQIVND (reference sequence). This CDR3 spans 13 amino acids. Between the trimmed V and J ends, which lost 7 bases and 2 bases, there was a span of 11 bases. CDR3 residues: CASTDRLNTEAFF. Written as DNA, the CDR3 is TGTGCCAGTACGGACAGACTCAACACTGAAGCTTTCTTT.

The CDR3 here is CASSLGTSGGGEQYF. CDR3 bases: TGCGCCAGCAGCTTGGGGACTAGCGGGGGTGGCGAGCAGTACTTC. V and J are TRBV5-1 and TRBJ2-7; TRBD2 aligns across 13 bases. CDR3 size: 15 residues. Germline V gives CDR1 SGHRS, CDR2 YFSETQ. Germline trimming cut 0 bases from V and 6 bases from J; bases unmatched to any gene: 3.

V usage is TRBV7-9 and J usage is TRBJ1-2, with unresolved D. The CDR3 is 13 amino acids. Trimming took 5 bases from V and 4 from J, leaving 11 bases between them. Germline V gene data show CDR1 as SEHNR and CDR2 as FQNEAQ (reference sequence). DNA for the CDR3: TGTGCCAGCAGCCCCGGGAGGGTCTATGGCTACACCTTC. Its protein is CASSPGRVYGYTF.

This chain joins TRBV19 and TRBJ1-6, with TRBD1 as a possible D gene (5 bases). The CDR3 has 16 amino acids. The V end was cut by 3 bases, the J end by 7 bases, with 16 bases between. The germline gives CDR1 LNHDA, CDR2 SQIVND (reference sequence). The CDR3 loop is CASSIPGGGRNSPLHF. The CDR3 DNA reads as TGTGCCAGTAGTATCCCCGGGGGAGGACGGAATTCACCCCTCCACTTT.

This sequence joins TRBV6-5 and TRBJ1-3; D gene ambiguous. The CDR3 extends over 14 amino acids. V was clipped by 5 bases and J by 2 bases, with 10 bases between them. Per the germline V gene, CDR1 is MNHEY and CDR2 is SVGAGI. In nucleotides, the CDR3 is TGTGCCAGCAGTATCCAGACTACTGGAAACACCATATATTTT. Encoded protein: CASSIQTTGNTIYF.

This clone was seen a few times. The chain links TRBV2 to TRBJ1-5; 8 positions match TRBD1. This CDR3 has 14 amino acids. The trim removed 6 bases at V and 3 bases at J, leaving 4 bases unmatched. Per the germline V gene, CDR1 is SNHLY and CDR2 is FYNNEI. The CDR3 spells CASSLTGDNQPQHF. The CDR3 DNA reads as TGTGCCAGCAGCCTGACAGGGGACAATCAGCCCCAGCATTTT. Using reference TRBV2 and TRBJ1-5 for the parts outside the CDR3, the full variable domain is EPEVTQTPSHQVTQMGQEVILRCVPISNHLYFYWYRQILGQKVEFLVSFYNNEISEKSEIFDDQFSVERPDGSNFTLKIRSTKLEDSAMYFCASSLTGDNQPQHFGDGTRLSIL.